These 6 T cell receptor beta chains came from one sample sequenced in a study of metastatic and nonmetastatic thyroid tumors. None of the patients had undergone any treatment ahead of thyroid surgery. From the PCR reads, TCRdb re-called clones with MiXCR. Of more than 90,000 clones listed, roughly 12% were seen once; the top ten hold around 11%. The sequencing sample was made of blood. The receptors originated from a female donor with papillary thyroid cancer or a benign thyroid nodule (not recorded which). Some clones in this sample may be carry-over from other donors' samples.

This clone was picked up many times. The CDR3 DNA sequence: TGCAGTGCTAGAGATCCGCAATCGTGGACAGGGGTAAGGAACACTGAAGCTTTCTTT. Translation gives CSARDPQSWTGVRNTEAFF. The chain uses TRBV20-1 and TRBJ1-1; 9 nucleotides align to TRBD1. The CDR3 covers 19 residues. Germline CDR1 DFQATT, CDR2 SNEGSKA (reference sequence). Trimming removed 0 bases from V and 1 base from J; junction bases left unmatched: 15.

This clone was counted many times. This chain joins TRBV6-2 or TRBV6-3 and TRBJ1-1; TRBD1 agrees at 8 bases. V lost 6 bases to trimming and J lost 4 bases; unmatched junction nucleotides: 7. Germline CDR1 and CDR2: MNHEY and SVGEGT. This CDR3 contains 14 residues. The CDR3 loop reads CASRRGQGVTEAFF. CDR3 coding DNA: TGTGCCAGCAGGAGAGGACAGGGCGTCACTGAAGCTTTCTTT.

A few counts support this clone. Just one base apart from a much larger clone, this may be a read error. This chain connects TRBV11-1 to TRBJ2-5; 7 bases fit TRBD1. V lost 4 bases and J lost 4; bases outside the gene matches: 12. The CDR3 has 16 residues. Germline values: CDR1 SGHAT, CDR2 FQDESV (reference sequence). CDR3 nucleotide sequence: TGTGCCAGCAGCTCGAGGGGGCACATGGGCACAGAGACCCAGTACTTC. Translated: CASSSRGHMGTETQYF. Looking up the rest from reference TRBV11-1 and TRBJ2-5 gives the full variable domain: EAEVAQSPRYKITEKSQAVAFWCDPISGHATLYWYRQILGQGPELLVQFQDESVVDDSQLPKDRFSAERLKGVDSTLKIQPAELGDSAMYLCASSSRGHMGTETQYFGPGTRLLVL.

This clone was observed a handful of times. A clone one base away is much larger, so this may be a read error. Additional DNA sequences in this sample encode the identical CDR3. The chain is built from TRBV2 and TRBJ1-2; D uncertain. Germline V lookup: CDR1 SNHLY, CDR2 FYNNEI. V shed 7 bases and J shed 3 bases, with 6 bases lying between them. This CDR3 comprises 11 residues. As DNA, the CDR3 is TGTGCCAGCACAAATGACTATGGCTACACCTTC. Residues: CASTNDYGYTF. The whole variable domain, remainder taken from reference TRBV2 and TRBJ1-2, is EPEVTQTPSHQVTQMGQEVILRCVPISNHLYFYWYRQILGQKVEFLVSFYNNEISEKSEIFDDQFSVERPDGSNFTLKIRSTKLEDSAMYFCASTNDYGYTFGSGTRLTVV.

This clone occurred many times. This chain uses TRBV27 with TRBJ2-5; 11 bases agree with TRBD1. CDR1 is MNHEY and CDR2 is SMNVEV in the germline V gene (reference sequence). The CDR3 has 15 residues. V shed 6 bases and J 5 bases; nucleotides not matched to a gene: 8. CDR3 sequence (DNA): TGTGCCAGCAGGCCCTTGGACAGGGGGCAGGAGACCCAGTACTTC. Residues: CASRPLDRGQETQYF.

This clone appeared a few times. Mismatch with germline at one junction end may stem from a read error. The CDR3 DNA is TGTGCCAGCAGGAAGCGCGGGCCCGGGGATCTGTTTTTC. Its protein product is CASRKRGPGDLFF. The chain combines TRBV6-1 with TRBJ2-2; D possibly corresponds to TRBD2 (5 bases). CDR1 MNHNS and CDR2 SASEGT come from the germline V gene. The CDR3 runs 13 residues.